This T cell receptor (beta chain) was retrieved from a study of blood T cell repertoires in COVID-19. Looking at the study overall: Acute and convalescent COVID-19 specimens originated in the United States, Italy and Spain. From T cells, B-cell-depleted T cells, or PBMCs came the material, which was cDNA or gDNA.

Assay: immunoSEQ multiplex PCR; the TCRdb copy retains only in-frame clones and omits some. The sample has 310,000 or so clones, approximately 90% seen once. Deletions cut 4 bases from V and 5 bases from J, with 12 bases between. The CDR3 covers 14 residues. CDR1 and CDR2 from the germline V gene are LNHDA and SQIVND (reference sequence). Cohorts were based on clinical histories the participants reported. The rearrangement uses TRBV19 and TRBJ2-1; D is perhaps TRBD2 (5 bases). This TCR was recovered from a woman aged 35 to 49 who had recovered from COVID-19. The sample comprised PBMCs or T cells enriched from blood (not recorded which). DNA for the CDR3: TGTGCCAGTAGTAGAAGGAGGTTGGACAATGAGCAGTTCTTC. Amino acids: CASSRRRLDNEQFF.